The present T cell receptor (beta chain) was sequenced within a study of HIV-infected children after antiretroviral therapy interruption. Study details: Weeks 0, 48 and 150 were sampled under continuous treatment.

RNA-based 3' RACE libraries used unique molecular identifiers. TCRdb re-derived calls from the 3' RACE reads in MiXCR, one entry per CDR3 protein. Among approximately 89,000 distinct CDR3 sequences listed, 6.9% were seen once. The V and J ends lost 4 bases and 8 bases respectively, with 11 bases between them. The CDR3 extends over 12 amino acids. Germline-derived CDR1 and CDR2 are LGHDT and YNNKEL (reference sequence). The treatment is: PENTA 11 planned treatment interruption arm or continuous ART arm. At least 24 weeks of at least three-drug ART, in children 2 to 15 years. This specimen was CD45RA+ CD4+ T cells from PBMCs, pooled from several time points, taken from a donor given antiretroviral therapy, either interrupted or continuous. Subset noted: naive CD4+ CD45RA+ CD45RO- T cells. The chain employs TRBV3-1 and TRBJ1-1; a weak D match, TRBD1 (5 bases). This sequence originates from a pool of human donors with HIV. The DNA of the CDR3 is TGTGCCAGCAGCCGGGACGGATCAGAAGCTTTCTTT. Translation gives CASSRDGSEAFF.